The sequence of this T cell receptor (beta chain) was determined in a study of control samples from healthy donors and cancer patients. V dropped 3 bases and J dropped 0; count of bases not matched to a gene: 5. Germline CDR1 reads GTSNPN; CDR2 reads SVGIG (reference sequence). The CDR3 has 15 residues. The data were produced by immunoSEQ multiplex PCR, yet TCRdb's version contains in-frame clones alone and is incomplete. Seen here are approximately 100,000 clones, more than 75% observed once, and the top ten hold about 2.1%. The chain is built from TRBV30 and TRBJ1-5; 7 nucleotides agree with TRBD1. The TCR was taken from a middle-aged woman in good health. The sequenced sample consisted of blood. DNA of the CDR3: TGTGCCTGGAGCGGACAGGAGTATAGCAATCAGCCCCAGCATTTT. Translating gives CAWSGQEYSNQPQHF.